Described below is a single T cell receptor beta chain sequence and its context. The V gene's germline CDR1 is MNHEY and CDR2 SVGAGI. V was pared by 9 bases and J by 10 bases, with 16 bases between. This CDR3 is built from 12 residues. The record originates from a study of blood T cell repertoires in COVID-19. Under the authors' procedure: Reference gene primer amplification yielded estimated nucleated cell counts. Sequencing was performed with immunoSEQ multiplex PCR; in TCRdb, only in-frame clones are kept and a portion is missing. That table is the source of V, J and clone size, and D and trimming were worked out from the DNA. This sample carries roughly 280,000 clones, 88% of them seen once, and the ten largest clones take less than 3%.

The specimen sequenced was PBMCs or T cells enriched from blood (not recorded which). The genes are TRBV6-5 and TRBJ2-1, with no clear D. The TCR comes from a woman aged 50 to 60 who had recovered from COVID-19. The CDR3 protein is CASHDTAGEQFF. The CDR3 DNA is TGTGCCAGTCACGACACGGCAGGCGAGCAGTTCTTC.